This T cell receptor beta chain was captured by sequencing in a study of blood T cell repertoires in COVID-19 (dated by TCRdb to the early 2020s). A note on the overall study: Samples from collaborators originated in the United States, Italy and Spain and spanned both the acute and convalescent phases of COVID-19. The material from the prospective study consisted of cDNA or gDNA derived from T cells, B-cell-depleted T cells, or PBMCs. Deeply sampled blood TCRbeta repertoires from subjects exposed to, actively infected with, or recovered from COVID-19 were included in the dataset. The repertoires were released in a freely available public database meant as a resource for research on the immune response to SARS-CoV-2. Samples came from the ongoing ImmuneRACE study (first 160 participants) plus 1,254 subjects from 6 global collaborators. The sample metadata nearly always contained a de-identified subject ID, COVID-19 status, age in years and sex. Where available, HLA class I and class II types were taken from metadata supplied by the sample provider and were not determined by assay-based typing. General conclusions and limits of the study: The amount of clinical and demographic metadata varied by source and participant and was provided uncurated.

One collaborating source in Seattle enrolled patients while the patients were actively infected and followed the patients over time throughout the course of disease. Whole blood was collected in K2EDTA tubes by collaborating institutions according to the institutions' own protocols. For TCRbeta analysis, collaborators shipped samples as frozen whole blood, isolated PBMCs, or DNA extracted from either of those sample types. Unmatched junction bases come to 2, with V trimmed by 6 bases and J by 3 bases. According to the germline V gene, CDR1 reads SQVTM and CDR2 reads ANQGSEA. There are 11 amino acids in the CDR3, from cysteine to phenylalanine inclusive. Kept here is only the CDR3 DNA, which spans 33 bases and is read in frame from base 1. With regard to this clone: It lacks a known antigen. No much larger clone is present one base from it, and per-base qualities are unavailable.

TCRbeta CDR3 regions were amplified from genomic DNA using the immunoSEQ Assay, a bias-controlled multiplex PCR. Per the original workflow: The number of nucleated cells in each sample was estimated from the amplification of reference gene primers within the assay. Sequence reads were collapsed and filtered to measure the absolute abundance of every unique TCRbeta CDR3 rearrangement. Productive Simpson clonality was computed per sample as the square root of Simpson's diversity index over productive rearrangements. TCRdb re-hosts the immuneACCESS table, in-frame sequences only. Its copies lack some clones; in the studies checked, an unresolved V gene accounts for under half of them, and the cause for the rest is not known. V and J calls plus clone size are reproduced from that table; the DNA served to infer D and trimming. The sample table lists roughly 70,000 clones, approximately 73% of them with a count of one. The ten biggest clones cover more than 13% of the sample.

The sequencing sample was made of peripheral blood. The chain couples TRBV29-1 to TRBJ2-7, and 7 junction bases match TRBD2. This TCR was sampled from a man between 60 and 70 years old with COVID-19, enrolled during active disease. The CDR3 loop reads CSVGGGYEQYF. In nucleotide form, the sequence is TGCAGCGTGGGGGGGGGCTACGAGCAGTACTTC.